Following are 23 T cell receptor beta chains from one sample sequenced in a study of T-cell memory formation after mild COVID-19. In TCRdb, the 5' RACE reads were re-called with MiXCR into one record per CDR3 protein. The sample has nearly 250,000 distinct CDR3 sequences; 15% are singletons. Sequencing was done on a sample of PBMCs or a T cell subset sorted from them (not recorded which). These receptors all come from an adult woman who had mild COVID-19 (a few samples of this study predate the infection). Cell type and time point are not known.

This clonotype has ten or more counts. The genes are TRBV7-2 and TRBJ2-5; no reliable D call. The length of the CDR3 is 14 residues. Trimming left V 0 bases short and J 5 bases short, with 10 bases between. Germline values: CDR1 SGHTA, CDR2 FQGNSA. The CDR3 DNA reads TGTGCCAGCAGCTTAGCGTTTACGTTGGAGACCCAGTACTTC. It translates to CASSLAFTLETQYF.

The chain recombines TRBV11-2 with TRBJ2-1; 11 nucleotides agree with TRBD2. The V gene's germline CDR1 is SGHAT and CDR2 FQNNGV. The CDR3 has 15 amino acids. With V trimmed by 6 bases and J by 5 bases, 6 bases remained unmatched. The CDR3 is CASRRWGLADNEQFF. The CDR3 nucleotides are TGTGCCAGCAGAAGGTGGGGACTAGCGGACAATGAGCAGTTCTTC. Supplemented by reference TRBV11-2 and TRBJ2-1, the full variable domain reads EAGVAQSPRYKIIEKRQSVAFWCNPISGHATLYWYQQILGQGPKLLIQFQNNGVVDDSQLPKDRFSAERLKGVDSTLKIQPAKLEDSAVYLCASRRWGLADNEQFFGPGTRLTVL.

As regards this clonotype: The junction shows a germline mismatch at one end, possibly a read error. The rearrangement links TRBV6-5 to TRBJ1-4, with 8 bases that match TRBD1. The CDR3 sequence is 18 residues long. CDR1 is MNHEY and CDR2 is SVGAGI in the germline V gene. This CDR3 reads CASSSSVRGRATNEKLFF. The CDR3 DNA reads TGTGCAAGCAGTTCCTCAGTCAGGGGGCGTGCAACTAATGAAAAACTGTTTTTT.

Remarks on this clonotype: At one of its ends the junction is not consistent with the germline gene, which may arise from a read error. This rearrangement joins TRBV5-3 to TRBJ2-1, with D possibly matching TRBD2 (6 bases). TRBV5-3 is classed as an ORF, of uncertain function. This CDR3 has 14 residues. The CDR3 DNA follows: TGTGCCAGAAGCTTTTCGGGAGCCTACTATGAGCAGTTCTTC. Translating it yields CARSFSGAYYEQFF.

This clonotype appeared a few times. The J gene is TRBJ2-7, the V gene TRBV2, with TRBD2 matching 9 bases. There are 15 residues in the CDR3. Germline CDR1 and CDR2: SNHLY and FYNNEI. The V gene end was trimmed by 6 bases and the J gene end by 5 bases; junction bases not matched to a gene: 11. DNA for the CDR3: TGTGCCAGCAGGGGACCCGGCGGGGGGGCCAACGAGCAGTACTTC. Its protein product is CASRGPGGGANEQYF.

In this sample, this clonotype turned up many times. The rearrangement joins TRBV27 to TRBJ1-1, with 7 bases matching TRBD1. Unmatched junction bases numbered 9, after V lost 7 bases and J lost 4 bases. CDR3 length equals 14 residues. CDR1 MNHEY and CDR2 SMNVEV come from the germline V gene (reference sequence). Here the CDR3 reads CASIKQGMGTEAFF. The CDR3 region has the DNA TGTGCCAGCATAAAACAGGGGATGGGCACTGAAGCTTTCTTT.

This chain links TRBV7-2 with TRBJ2-7; 16 nucleotides line up with TRBD2. CDR3 length equals 16 residues. The junction had 7 bases not matched to a gene; V was cut back by 5 bases and J by 6 bases. Germline CDR1 and CDR2: SGHTA and FQGNSA. CDR3 protein: CASSPGLAGGPSEQYF. The CDR3 bases are TGTGCCAGCAGCCCGGGACTAGCGGGAGGGCCTTCCGAGCAGTACTTC.

This clonotype has just a few counts. The J gene is TRBJ2-7, the V gene TRBV30; 12 bases align to TRBD2. CDR3 length: 13 amino acids. J gave up 6 bases and V 2 bases, and 2 bases lay outside the gene matches. CDR1 and CDR2 (germline): GTSNPN, SVGIG (reference sequence). CDR3 nucleotides: TGTGCCTGGAGTCCACTAGCGGGGGGCGAGCAGTACTTC. Translation gives CAWSPLAGGEQYF. Complete variable domain (other parts from reference TRBV30 and TRBJ2-7): SQTIHQWPATLVQPVGSPLSLECTVEGTSNPNLYWYRQAAGRGLQLLFYSVGIGQISSEVPQNLSASRPQDRQFILSSKKLLLSDSGFYLCAWSPLAGGEQYFGPGTRLTVT.

The chain combines TRBV29-1 with TRBJ2-7; 9 bases agree with TRBD2. Unmatched junction bases numbered 5, after V lost 0 bases and J lost 2 bases. CDR1 and CDR2 (germline): SQVTM, ANQGSEA. CDR3 length: 15 residues. The CDR3 loop reads CSVEDMKRGAYEQYF. DNA for the CDR3: TGCAGCGTTGAAGATATGAAGCGGGGGGCCTACGAGCAGTACTTC.

The chain combines TRBV5-1 with TRBJ2-3; 8 bases line up with TRBD1. CDR3 length: 17 amino acids. Germline V gene sequence: CDR1 SGHRS, CDR2 YFSETQ. V lost 3 bases to trimming and J lost 1 base; unmatched junction nucleotides: 10. This chain's CDR3 is CASSSRTGPTGTDTQYF. In DNA, the CDR3 is TGCGCCAGCAGCTCCCGGACAGGGCCAACGGGCACAGATACGCAGTATTTT.

This clonotype has at least ten counts. This chain uses TRBV7-2 with TRBJ2-3, with TRBD2 as a possible D gene (6 bases). The germline V gene encodes CDR1 SGHTA and CDR2 FQGNSA. CDR3 size: 16 residues. V shed 0 bases and J shed 1 base, with 11 bases lying between them. DNA of the CDR3: TGTGCCAGCAGCTTAGCGGTGGGAGGAGGCACAGATACGCAGTATTTT. Protein: CASSLAVGGGTDTQYF.

This clonotype showed up just a few times. This chain uses TRBV3-1 with TRBJ2-1; D is unclear. V was trimmed by 0 bases and J by 12 bases, leaving 12 bases between them. The CDR3 covers 13 residues. Germline CDR1 LGHDT, CDR2 YNNKEL (reference sequence). Written as DNA, the CDR3 is TGTGCCAGCAGCCAAGACGCTTGGGTGTGGCAGTTCTTC. Protein product: CASSQDAWVWQFF.

This clonotype was found a few times. The rearrangement uses TRBV5-6 and TRBJ2-4; 9 bases are a match to TRBD1. CDR1 and CDR2 (germline): SGHDT, YYEEEE. The V segment lost 2 bases and the J segment 0 bases; nucleotides outside the gene matches: 6. CDR3 length: 17 residues. The CDR3 loop is CASSLHRGPLAKNIQYF. CDR3 sequence (DNA): TGTGCCAGCAGCTTACACAGGGGGCCCCTAGCCAAAAACATTCAGTACTTC.

This clonotype has only a few counts. V is TRBV25-1 and J is TRBJ1-4; 8 bases line up with TRBD1. Losses at the gene ends were 3 bases for V and 3 bases for J; bases not matched to a gene: 3. Germline lookup yields CDR1 MGHDK and CDR2 SYGVNS. The CDR3 totals 15 residues. The CDR3 DNA reads TGTGCCAGCAGTGACGGACAGGGAGCTAATGAAAAACTGTTTTTT. This encodes CASSDGQGANEKLFF.

In this sample, this clonotype turned up a few times. The chain couples TRBV24-1 to TRBJ2-7; TRBD1 might be the D (6 bases). Trimming shortened V by 4 bases and J by 3 bases, and 15 bases separated the two germline ends. From germline, CDR1 is KGHDR and CDR2 SFDVKD. The CDR3 is 15 residues long. As DNA, the CDR3 is TGTGCCACCAGTGAGACTGACAGGTCCGTCTACGAGCAGTACTTC. Translated: CATSETDRSVYEQYF.

The V call is TRBV7-3, the J call TRBJ2-3, with D hard to call. Germline V gene lookup returns CDR1 SGHTA and CDR2 FQGTGA. The CDR3 is 14 amino acids. Trimming pared 5 bases from V and 3 bases from J, leaving 12 bases between. CDR3 loop: CASSASPRTDTQYF. DNA of the CDR3: TGTGCCAGCAGCGCAAGCCCTAGGACAGATACGCAGTATTTT.

This clonotype was recorded many times. The chain joins TRBV29-1 to TRBJ1-2; D ambiguous. Trimming removed 1 base from V and 4 bases from J, with 7 bases in between. Germline V CDR1 and CDR2: SQVTM, ANQGSEA. There are 12 residues in the CDR3. In DNA form, the CDR3 reads TGCAGCGTTGAAGGGGCCGTCTATGGCTACACCTTC. This translates into CSVEGAVYGYTF. Supplemented by reference TRBV29-1 and TRBJ1-2, the full variable domain reads SAVISQKPSRDICQRGTSLTIQCQVDSQVTMMFWYRQQPGQSLTLIATANQGSEATYESGFVIDKFPISRPNLTFSTLTVSNMSPEDSSIYLCSVEGAVYGYTFGSGTRLTVV.

This clonotype was counted between two and nine times. The chain employs TRBV6-5 and TRBJ2-7; TRBD2 agrees at 7 bases. The trim removed 5 bases at V and 0 bases at J, leaving 4 bases unmatched. CDR1 and CDR2 (germline): MNHEY, SVGAGI. The CDR3 is 14 amino acids. The CDR3 region has the DNA TGTGCCAGCAGTCCAGCGGGAAGCTCCTACGAGCAGTACTTC. Protein product: CASSPAGSSYEQYF.

V usage is TRBV20-1 and J usage is TRBJ1-1, with D perhaps TRBD1 (5 bases). V lost 2 bases, J lost 1 base, and 11 bases lay in between. The CDR3 is 14 amino acids. The germline V gene has CDR1 DFQATT and CDR2 SNEGSKA (reference sequence). The CDR3 loop reads CSARKGRTNTEAFF. In DNA form, the CDR3 reads TGCAGTGCTAGAAAGGGGAGGACGAACACTGAAGCTTTCTTT.

This clonotype was recorded a few times. The chain has TRBV20-1 and TRBJ1-6, with D possibly TRBD1 on 6 matching bases. This CDR3 is 15 amino acids long. Trimming pared 4 bases from V and 5 bases from J, leaving 15 bases between. CDR1 is DFQATT, CDR2 SNEGSKA, per germline (reference sequence). As DNA, the CDR3 is TGCAGTGCTACCCTGGGGGCAGGGGATAATTCACCCCTCCACTTT. Its protein product is CSATLGAGDNSPLHF.

This clonotype occurred once. This chain joins TRBV7-9 and TRBJ2-7, with D maybe TRBD1 (5 bases). Germline V gene lookup returns CDR1 SEHNR and CDR2 FQNEAQ (reference sequence). V gave up 0 bases and J gave up 6 bases, with 12 bases separating them. The CDR3 is made up of 14 amino acids. The CDR3 DNA sequence: TGTGCCAGCAGCTTAGCGTCAGGGTCCCCCGAGCAGTACTTC. Residues: CASSLASGSPEQYF.

CDR3 in amino acids: CSARDSPDTQYF. The CDR3 DNA reads TGCAGTGCTAGAGATTCCCCAGATACGCAGTATTTT. The chain combines TRBV20-1 with TRBJ2-3; D is ambiguous. V was cut by 0 bases and J by 4 bases, with 5 bases left in between. The germline V gene encodes CDR1 DFQATT and CDR2 SNEGSKA (reference sequence). CDR3 length: 12 residues.

This chain links TRBV29-1 with TRBJ2-6, with D possibly being TRBD1 or TRBD2 (6 bases each). Germline CDR1 and CDR2: SQVTM and ANQGSEA. The CDR3 covers 13 residues. Trimming removed 6 bases from V and 2 bases from J, with 8 bases in between. The CDR3, as DNA: TGCAGCGTAGGGGGGACTGGGGCCAACGTCCTGACTTTC. Encoded protein: CSVGGTGANVLTF.